The table lists the clone carrying this T cell receptor (beta chain) with many counts. Time point noted: before trial treatment. Patients who could take part had advanced solid tumors with no tumor-infiltrating lymphocytes. The authors ran about 18 PCR cycles to amplify TCRs with a constant-region primer and V-primer adapter. MiXCR, run by TCRdb on the reads, gives a single entry per CDR3 protein. The table records tens of thousands of distinct CDR3 sequences, approximately 12% of them present only once. The sample comes from a study of low-dose radiotherapy and immunotherapy resistance in tumors. About the research overall: Patients were given intravenous nivolumab 240 mg every two weeks plus ipilimumab 1 mg/kg every six weeks. Starting cycle 1 day 1, oral aspirin 300 mg was given daily for four cycles.

This CDR3 contains 12 residues. Trimming took 2 bases from V and 15 from J; bases not matched to a gene: 7. The clonotype comes from a female donor with ovarian cancer. This rearrangement joins TRBV12-3 or TRBV12-4 to TRBJ2-1, with TRBD2 identical over 7 bases. The sample consisted of PBMCs, taken before treatment. The CDR3 sequence is CASSLSSGYLFF. CDR3 nucleotide sequence: TGTGCCAGCAGTTTAAGTAGCGGGTATCTGTTCTTC.